The next 3 T cell receptor beta chains were all read from a single sample in a study of CD8+ T cells in alopecia areata. It was cDNA, reverse transcribed from extracted RNA, that served as the sequencing template. The repertoire was sequenced with immunoSEQ multiplex PCR; TCRdb's copy has only in-frame clones and lacks some. The table lists some 240,000 clones, 50% to 65% of them singletons, with approximately 0.5% in the top ten. The sequencing here drew on CD4+ T cells sorted from blood, taken at week 0. All receptors derive from a human donor with alopecia areata.

The rearrangement uses TRBV6-5 and TRBJ1-2, with D unresolved. CDR1 and CDR2 from the germline V gene are MNHEY and SVGAGI. The CDR3 spans 13 residues. Trimming removed 7 bases at V and 2 bases at J, with 11 bases between. The CDR3 DNA sequence: TGTGCCAGCACCCCCGTCCAGAACTATGGCTACACCTTC. Amino acids: CASTPVQNYGYTF.

This clone was seen a handful of times. The chain joins TRBV6-6 to TRBJ2-7, with 7 bases lining up with TRBD2. V was pared by 0 bases and J by 2 bases, with 7 bases of the junction left unmatched. The CDR3 runs 16 residues. Germline loops: CDR1 MNHNY, CDR2 SVGAGI (reference sequence). CDR3 sequence reads: CASSYSFSGSTYEQYF. CDR3 nucleotide sequence: TGTGCCAGCAGTTACTCATTTAGCGGGTCAACCTACGAGCAGTACTTC.

This sequence joins TRBV20-1 and TRBJ2-5, with D unresolved. The length of the CDR3 is 11 residues. The germline V gene has CDR1 DFQATT and CDR2 SNEGSKA (reference sequence). V lost 1 base and J lost 10, with 10 bases in between. CDR3 nucleotides: TGCAGTGCTAGAGTCGGTAGGAGCCAGTACTTC. This gives the protein CSARVGRSQYF.